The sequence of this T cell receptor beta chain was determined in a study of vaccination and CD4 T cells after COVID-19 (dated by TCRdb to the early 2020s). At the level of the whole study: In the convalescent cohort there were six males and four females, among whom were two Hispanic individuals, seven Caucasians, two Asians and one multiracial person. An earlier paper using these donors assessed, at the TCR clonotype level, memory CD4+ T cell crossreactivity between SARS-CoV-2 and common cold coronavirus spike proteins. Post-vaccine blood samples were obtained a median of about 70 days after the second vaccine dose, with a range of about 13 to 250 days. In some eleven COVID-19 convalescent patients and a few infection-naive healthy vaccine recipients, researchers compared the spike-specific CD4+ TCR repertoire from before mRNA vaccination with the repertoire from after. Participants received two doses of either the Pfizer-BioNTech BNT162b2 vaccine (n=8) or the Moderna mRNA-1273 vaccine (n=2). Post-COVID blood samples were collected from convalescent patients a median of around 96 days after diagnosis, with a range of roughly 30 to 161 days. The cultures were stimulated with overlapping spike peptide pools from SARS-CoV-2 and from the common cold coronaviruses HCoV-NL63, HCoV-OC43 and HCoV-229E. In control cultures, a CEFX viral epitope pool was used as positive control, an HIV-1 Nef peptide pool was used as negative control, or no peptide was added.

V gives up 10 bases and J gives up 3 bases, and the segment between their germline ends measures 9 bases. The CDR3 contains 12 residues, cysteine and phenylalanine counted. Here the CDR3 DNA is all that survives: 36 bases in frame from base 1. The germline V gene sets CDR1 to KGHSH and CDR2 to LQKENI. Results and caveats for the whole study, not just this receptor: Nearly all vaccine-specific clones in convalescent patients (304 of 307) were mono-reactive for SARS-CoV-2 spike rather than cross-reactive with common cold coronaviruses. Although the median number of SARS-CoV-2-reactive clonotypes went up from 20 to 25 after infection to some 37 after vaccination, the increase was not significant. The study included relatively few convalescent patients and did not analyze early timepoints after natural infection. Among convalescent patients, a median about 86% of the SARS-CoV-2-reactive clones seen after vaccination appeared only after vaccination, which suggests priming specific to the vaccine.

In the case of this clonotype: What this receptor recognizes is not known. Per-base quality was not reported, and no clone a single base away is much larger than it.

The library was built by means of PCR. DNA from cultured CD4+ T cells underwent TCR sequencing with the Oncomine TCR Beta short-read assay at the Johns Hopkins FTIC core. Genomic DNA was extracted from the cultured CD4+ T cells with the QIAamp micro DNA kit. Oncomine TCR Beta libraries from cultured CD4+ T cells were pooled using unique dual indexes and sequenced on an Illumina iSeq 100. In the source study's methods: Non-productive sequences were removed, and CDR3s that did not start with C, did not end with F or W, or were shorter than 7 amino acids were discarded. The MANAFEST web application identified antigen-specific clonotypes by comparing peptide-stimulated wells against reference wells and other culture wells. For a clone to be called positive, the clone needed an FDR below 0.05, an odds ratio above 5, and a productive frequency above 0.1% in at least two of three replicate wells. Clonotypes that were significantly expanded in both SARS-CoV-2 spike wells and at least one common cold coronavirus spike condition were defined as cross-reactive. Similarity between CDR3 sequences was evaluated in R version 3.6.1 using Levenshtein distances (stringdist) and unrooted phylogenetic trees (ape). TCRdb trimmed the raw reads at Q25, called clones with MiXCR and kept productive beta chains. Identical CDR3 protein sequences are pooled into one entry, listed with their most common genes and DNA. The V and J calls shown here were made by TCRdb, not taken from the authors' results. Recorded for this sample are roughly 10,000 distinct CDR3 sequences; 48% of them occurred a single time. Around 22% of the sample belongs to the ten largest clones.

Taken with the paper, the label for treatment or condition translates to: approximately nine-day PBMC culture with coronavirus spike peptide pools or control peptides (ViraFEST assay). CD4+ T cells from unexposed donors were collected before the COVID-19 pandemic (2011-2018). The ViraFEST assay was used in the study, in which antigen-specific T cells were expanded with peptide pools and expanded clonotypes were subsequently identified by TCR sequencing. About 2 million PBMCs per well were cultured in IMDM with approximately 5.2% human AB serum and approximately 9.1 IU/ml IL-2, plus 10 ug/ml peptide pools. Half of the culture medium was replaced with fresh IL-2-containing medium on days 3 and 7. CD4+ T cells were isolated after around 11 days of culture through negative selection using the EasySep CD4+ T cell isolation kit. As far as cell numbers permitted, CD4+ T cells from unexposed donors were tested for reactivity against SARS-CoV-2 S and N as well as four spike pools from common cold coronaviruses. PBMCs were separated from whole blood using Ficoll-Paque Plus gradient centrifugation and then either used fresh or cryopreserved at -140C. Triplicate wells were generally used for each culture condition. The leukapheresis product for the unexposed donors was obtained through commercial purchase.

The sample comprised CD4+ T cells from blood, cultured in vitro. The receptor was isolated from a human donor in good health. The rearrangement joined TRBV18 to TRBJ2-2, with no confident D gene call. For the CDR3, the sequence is CATRRDTGELFF. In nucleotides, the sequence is TGTGCCACCAGACGAGACACCGGGGAGCTGTTTTTT.